This T cell receptor beta chain was profiled in a study of a mutant IDH1 vaccine in newly diagnosed glioma (dated by TCRdb to the early 2020s). Broadly, across the study: Patients received eight vaccinations in weeks 1, 3, 5, 7, 11, 15, 19 and 23, corresponding to visits V03 through V10. Vaccination started 4-6 weeks after radiotherapy alone, or was given together with temozolomide cycles in the groups whose treatment included chemotherapy. The roughly 35 treated patients were approximately 62% male and around 40% female, with a mean age of approximately 38 years. Prior to enrollment, standard therapy consisting of radiotherapy alone, temozolomide alone, or radiochemotherapy with temozolomide had been administered to patients, with the combination being received by most patients. Peripheral blood was drawn at six visits: V03 (baseline), V05, V07, V10, V12 and V13. For exploratory analyses, about 25 treated patients had longitudinal TCRB deep sequencing done wherever samples were available.

CDR1 SGHRS and CDR2 YFSETQ were looked up in the germline V gene. The CDR3 covers 14 residues, taking in both the cysteine and the phenylalanine. CDR3 DNA only is kept here, 42 bases in frame from base 1. V and J lose 3 bases and 5 bases, and a span of 15 bases separates them. A few counts support this clone. The antigen this receptor binds is unknown. Base qualities are not provided; no much larger clone lies one nucleotide away. Broader findings and caveats from the paper: Selection of PBMC samples for TCRB deep sequencing was based on availability. Immune responses induced by the vaccine were seen in over 90% of patients across multiple MHC alleles. Changes in the top peripheral T cell clonotypes picked up by TCRB sequencing did not appear to be linked to pseudoprogression. According to the authors, sample limitations meant that analyses of patient blood samples could not be reproduced.

The sample's time point, from its label and the paper: week 11, during vaccination. Each vaccine dose was 300 ug of a 20-mer mutant IDH1 peptide in Montanide, given subcutaneously with topical imiquimod. Donors had newly diagnosed WHO grade 3 or 4 IDH1-mutant astrocytomas with loss of nuclear ATRX. The samples were drawn from NOA16, a multicentre, single-arm, open-label phase I trial in Germany that tested a mutant IDH1 peptide vaccine in humans for the first time. Genomic DNA for TCRB sequencing was isolated from EDTA blood with the DNeasy Blood and Tissue Kit. Receptor libraries were prepared by the immunoSEQ multiplex PCR assay. Following the manufacturer's protocol, the hsTCRB Kit was used to amplify rearranged TCR beta chain sequences. TCRB libraries were sequenced on an Illumina MiSeq. Concerning the study's data processing: Demultiplexing, trimming and gene mapping were performed with the kit vendor's proprietary platform. Here the immuneACCESS table is served through TCRdb, limited to in-frame sequences with V and J called. Missing clones are a known gap in these copies; in checked studies unresolved V genes cover under half, and the rest lacks a known reason. The D gene and trimming were derived from the DNA, and the V and J assignments and clone size from that table. This sample has about 21,000 clones in its table, and nearly 90% of those were observed once. The ten top clones hold around 6% of the sample.

The sequences come from PBMCs, collected from a glioma patient whose treatment included an IDH1 peptide vaccine. The receptor's source is a woman in her thirties or forties with glioma. The V gene is TRBV5-1 and the J gene is TRBJ2-7, with the D call tentatively TRBD1 or TRBD2, each fitting 5 bases. The sequence in DNA is TGCGCCAGCAGCTGGGGGACCGAAGGAGACGAGCAGTACTTC. Its amino acids are CASSWGTEGDEQYF.